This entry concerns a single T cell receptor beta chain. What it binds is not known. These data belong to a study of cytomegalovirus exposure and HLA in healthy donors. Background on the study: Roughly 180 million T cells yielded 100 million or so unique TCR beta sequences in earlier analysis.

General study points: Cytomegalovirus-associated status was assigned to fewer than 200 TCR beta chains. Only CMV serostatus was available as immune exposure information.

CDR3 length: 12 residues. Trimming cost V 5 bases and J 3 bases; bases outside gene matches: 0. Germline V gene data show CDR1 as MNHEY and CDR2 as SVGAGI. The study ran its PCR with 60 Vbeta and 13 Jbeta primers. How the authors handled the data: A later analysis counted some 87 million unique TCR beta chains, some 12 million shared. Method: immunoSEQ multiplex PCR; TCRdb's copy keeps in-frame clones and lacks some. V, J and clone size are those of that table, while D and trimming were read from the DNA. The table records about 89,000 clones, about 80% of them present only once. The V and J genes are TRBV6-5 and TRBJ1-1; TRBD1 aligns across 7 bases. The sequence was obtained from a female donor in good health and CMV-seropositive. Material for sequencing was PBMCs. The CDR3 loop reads CASSQGDTEAFF. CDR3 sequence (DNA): TGTGCCAGCAGTCAGGGGGACACTGAAGCTTTCTTT.